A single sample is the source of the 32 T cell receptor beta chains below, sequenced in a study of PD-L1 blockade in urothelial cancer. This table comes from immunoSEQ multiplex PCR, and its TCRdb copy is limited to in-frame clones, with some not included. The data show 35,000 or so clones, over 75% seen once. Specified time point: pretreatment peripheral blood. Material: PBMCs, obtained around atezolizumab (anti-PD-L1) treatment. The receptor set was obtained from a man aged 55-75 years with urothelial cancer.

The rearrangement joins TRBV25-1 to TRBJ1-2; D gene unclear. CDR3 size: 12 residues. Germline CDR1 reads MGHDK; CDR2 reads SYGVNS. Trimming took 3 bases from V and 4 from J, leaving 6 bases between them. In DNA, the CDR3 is TGTGCCAGCAGTGACGGGTTCTATGGCTACACCTTC. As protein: CASSDGFYGYTF.

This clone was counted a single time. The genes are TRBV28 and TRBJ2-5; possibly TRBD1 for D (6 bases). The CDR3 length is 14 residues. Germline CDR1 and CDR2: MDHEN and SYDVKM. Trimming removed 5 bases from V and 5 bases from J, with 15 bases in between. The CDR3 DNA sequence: TGTGCCAGCAGTCCGGCTGAGGGGGTCGAGACCCAGTACTTC. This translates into CASSPAEGVETQYF.

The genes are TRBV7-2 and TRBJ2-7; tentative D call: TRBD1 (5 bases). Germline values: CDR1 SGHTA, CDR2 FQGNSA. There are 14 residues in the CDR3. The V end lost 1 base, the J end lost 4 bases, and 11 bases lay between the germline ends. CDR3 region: CASSLGRGAYEQYF. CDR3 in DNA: TGTGCCAGCAGCTTAGGTCGTGGGGCTTACGAGCAGTACTTC. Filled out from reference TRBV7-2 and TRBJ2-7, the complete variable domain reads GAGVSQSPSNKVTEKGKDVELRCDPISGHTALYWYRQSLGQGLEFLIYFQGNSAPDKSGLPSDRFSAERTGGSVSTLTIQRTQQEDSAVYLCASSLGRGAYEQYFGPGTRLTVT.

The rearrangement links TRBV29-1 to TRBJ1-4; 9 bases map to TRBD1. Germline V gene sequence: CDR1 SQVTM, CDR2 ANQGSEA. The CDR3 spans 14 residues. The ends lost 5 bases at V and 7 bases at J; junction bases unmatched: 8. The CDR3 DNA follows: TGCAGCGTTATGGAGGACAGGGGAATTGAAAAACTGTTTTTT. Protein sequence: CSVMEDRGIEKLFF.

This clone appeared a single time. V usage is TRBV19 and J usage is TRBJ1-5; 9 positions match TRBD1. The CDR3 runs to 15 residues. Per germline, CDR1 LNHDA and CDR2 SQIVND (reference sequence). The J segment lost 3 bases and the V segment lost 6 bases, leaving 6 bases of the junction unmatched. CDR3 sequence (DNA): TGTGCCAGTAGCCCAACAGGGGGCCCCAATCAGCCCCAGCATTTT. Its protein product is CASSPTGGPNQPQHF.

As DNA, the CDR3 is TGTGCCAGTAGTGATCGAGCGGTTCGGGATGAGCAGTTCTTC. Translating gives CASSDRAVRDEQFF. V usage is TRBV19 and J usage is TRBJ2-1, with D possibly TRBD2 on 5 matching bases. Germline V lookup: CDR1 LNHDA, CDR2 SQIVND (reference sequence). The V gene lost 5 bases and the J gene lost 8 bases, with 16 bases spanning the gap. This CDR3 has 14 amino acids.

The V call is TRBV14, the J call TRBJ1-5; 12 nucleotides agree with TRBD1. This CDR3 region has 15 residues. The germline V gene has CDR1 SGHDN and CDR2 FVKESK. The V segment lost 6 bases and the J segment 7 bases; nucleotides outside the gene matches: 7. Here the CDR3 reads CASSQPGQGAQPQHF. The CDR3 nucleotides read TGTGCCAGCAGTCAACCGGGACAGGGGGCGCAGCCCCAGCATTTT.

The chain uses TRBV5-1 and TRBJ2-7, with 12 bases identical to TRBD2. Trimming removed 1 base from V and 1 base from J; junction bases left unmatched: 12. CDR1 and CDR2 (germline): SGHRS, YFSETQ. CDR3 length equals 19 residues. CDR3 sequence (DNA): TGCGCCAGCAGCTTGTATTCGGGGAGGACTAGCGGGACTTCCTACGAGCAGTACTTC. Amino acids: CASSLYSGRTSGTSYEQYF.

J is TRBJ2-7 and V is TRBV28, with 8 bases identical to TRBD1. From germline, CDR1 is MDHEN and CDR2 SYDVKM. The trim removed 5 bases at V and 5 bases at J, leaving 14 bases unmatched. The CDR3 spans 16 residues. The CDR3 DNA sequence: TGTGCCAGCAGTACCTCCTGGGGGCAGGGGGCGGACGAGCAGTACTTC. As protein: CASSTSWGQGADEQYF.

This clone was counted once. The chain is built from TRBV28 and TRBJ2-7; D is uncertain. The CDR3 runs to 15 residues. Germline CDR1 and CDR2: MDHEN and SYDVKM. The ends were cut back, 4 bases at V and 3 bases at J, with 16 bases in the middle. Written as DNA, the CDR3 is TGTGCCAGCAGTTCAGGTGGCGTAGACGGCTACGAGCAGTACTTC. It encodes CASSSGGVDGYEQYF. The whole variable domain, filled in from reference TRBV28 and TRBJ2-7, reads DVKVTQSSRYLVKRTGEKVFLECVQDMDHENMFWYRQDPGLGLRLIYFSYDVKMKEKGDIPEGYSVSREKKERFSLILESASTNQTSMYLCASSSGGVDGYEQYFGPGTRLTVT.

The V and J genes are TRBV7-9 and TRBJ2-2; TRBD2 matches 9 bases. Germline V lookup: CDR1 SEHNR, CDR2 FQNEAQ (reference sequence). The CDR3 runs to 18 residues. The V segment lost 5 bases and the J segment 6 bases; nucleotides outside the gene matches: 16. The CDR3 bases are TGTGCCAGCAGCCCCTCGACTAGCGGAAAGTTAGTCGCCGGGGAGCTGTTTTTT. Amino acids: CASSPSTSGKLVAGELFF.

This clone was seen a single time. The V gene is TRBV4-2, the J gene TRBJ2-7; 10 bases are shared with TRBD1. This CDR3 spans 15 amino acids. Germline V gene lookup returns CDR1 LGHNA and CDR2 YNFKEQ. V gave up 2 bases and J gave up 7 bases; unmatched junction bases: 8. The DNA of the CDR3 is TGTGCCAGCAGCCAAACCGCCGGGACAGGGGTTGAGCAGTACTTC. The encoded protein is CASSQTAGTGVEQYF.

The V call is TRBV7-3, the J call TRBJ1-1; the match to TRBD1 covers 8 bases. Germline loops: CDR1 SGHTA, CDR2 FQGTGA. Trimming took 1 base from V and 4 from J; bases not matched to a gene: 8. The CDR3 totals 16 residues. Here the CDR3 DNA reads TGTGCCAGCAGCTTAAGGGGACAGGCACCGGGCACTGAAGCTTTCTTT. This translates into CASSLRGQAPGTEAFF.

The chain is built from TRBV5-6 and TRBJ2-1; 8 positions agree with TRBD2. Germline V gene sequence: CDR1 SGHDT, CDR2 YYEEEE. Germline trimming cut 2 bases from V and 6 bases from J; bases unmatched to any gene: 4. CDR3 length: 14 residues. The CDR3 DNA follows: TGTGCCAGCAGCTTAGGACTAGCATCCAATGAGCAGTTCTTC. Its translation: CASSLGLASNEQFF.

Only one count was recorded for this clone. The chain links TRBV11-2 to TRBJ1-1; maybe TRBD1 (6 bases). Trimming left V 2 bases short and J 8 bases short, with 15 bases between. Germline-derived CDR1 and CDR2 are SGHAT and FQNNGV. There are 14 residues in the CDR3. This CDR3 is CASSLPGASAEAFF. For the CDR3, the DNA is TGTGCCAGCAGCTTACCAGGGGCTTCGGCCGAAGCTTTCTTT.

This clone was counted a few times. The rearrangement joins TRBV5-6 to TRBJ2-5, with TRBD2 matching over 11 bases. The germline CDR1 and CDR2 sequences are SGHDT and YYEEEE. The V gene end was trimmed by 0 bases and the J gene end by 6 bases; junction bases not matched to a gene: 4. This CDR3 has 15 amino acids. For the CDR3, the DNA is TGTGCCAGCAGCTTGGGACTAGCGGGACAAAAGACCCAGTACTTC. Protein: CASSLGLAGQKTQYF. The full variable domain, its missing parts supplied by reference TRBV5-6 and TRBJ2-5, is DAGVTQSPTHLIKTRGQQVTLRCSPKSGHDTVSWYQQALGQGPQFIFQYYEEEERQRGNFPDRFSGHQFPNYSSELNVNALLLGDSALYLCASSLGLAGQKTQYFGPGTRLLVL.

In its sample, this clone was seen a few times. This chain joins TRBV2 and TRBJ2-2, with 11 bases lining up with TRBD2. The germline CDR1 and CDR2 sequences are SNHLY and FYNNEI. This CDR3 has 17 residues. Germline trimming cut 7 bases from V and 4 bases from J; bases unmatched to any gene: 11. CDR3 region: CASKLLAGDSSTGELFF. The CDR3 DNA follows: TGTGCCAGCAAATTACTAGCGGGAGATTCGAGCACCGGGGAGCTGTTTTTT.

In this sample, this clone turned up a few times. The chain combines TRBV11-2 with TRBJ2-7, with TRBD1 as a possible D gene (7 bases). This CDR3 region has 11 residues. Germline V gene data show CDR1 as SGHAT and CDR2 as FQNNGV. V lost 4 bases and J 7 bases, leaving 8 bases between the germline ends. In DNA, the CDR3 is TGTGCCAGCAGCTCAGGGGGGGAGCAGTACTTC. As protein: CASSSGGEQYF.

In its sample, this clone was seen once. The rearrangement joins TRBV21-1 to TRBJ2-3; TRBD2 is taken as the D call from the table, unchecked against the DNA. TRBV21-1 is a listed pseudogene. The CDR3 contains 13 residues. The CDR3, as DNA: TGTGCCATAGTACTAGCGGGAGGAGATACGCAGTATTTT. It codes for CAIVLAGGDTQYF.

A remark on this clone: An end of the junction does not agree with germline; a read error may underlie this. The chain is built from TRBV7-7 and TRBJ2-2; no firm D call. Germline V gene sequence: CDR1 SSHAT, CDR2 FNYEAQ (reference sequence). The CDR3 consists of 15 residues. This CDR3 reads CASSLEVLQTGELFF. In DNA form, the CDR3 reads TGTGCTAGCAGCTTAGAGGTTTTACAGACCGGGGAGCTGTTTTTT. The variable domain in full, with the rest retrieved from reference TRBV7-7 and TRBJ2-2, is GAGVSQSPRYKVTKRGQDVTLRCDPISSHATLYWYQQALGQGPEFLTYFNYEAQPDKSGLPSDRFSAERPEGSISTLTIQRTEQRDSAMYRCASSLEVLQTGELFFGEGSRLTVL.

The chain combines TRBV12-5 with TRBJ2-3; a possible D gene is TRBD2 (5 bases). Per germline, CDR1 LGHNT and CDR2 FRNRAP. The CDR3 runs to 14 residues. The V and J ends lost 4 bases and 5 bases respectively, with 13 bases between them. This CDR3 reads CASGSGSGGDTQYF. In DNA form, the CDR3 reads TGTGCTAGTGGTTCGGGGTCAGGAGGAGATACGCAGTATTTT.

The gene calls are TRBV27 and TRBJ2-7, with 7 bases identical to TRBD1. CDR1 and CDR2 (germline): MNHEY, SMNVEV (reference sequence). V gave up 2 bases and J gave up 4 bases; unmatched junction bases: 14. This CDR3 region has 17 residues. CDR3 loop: CASSLPPSRDSPYEQYF. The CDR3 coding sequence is TGTGCCAGCAGTTTACCCCCAAGCCGGGACAGCCCTTACGAGCAGTACTTC.

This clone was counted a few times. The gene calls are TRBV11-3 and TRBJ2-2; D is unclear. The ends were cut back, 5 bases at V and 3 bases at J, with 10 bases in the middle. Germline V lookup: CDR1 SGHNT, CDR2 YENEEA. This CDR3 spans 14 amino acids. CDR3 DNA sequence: TGTGCCAGCAGCCCACGTCGGTACACCGGGGAGCTGTTTTTT. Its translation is CASSPRRYTGELFF.

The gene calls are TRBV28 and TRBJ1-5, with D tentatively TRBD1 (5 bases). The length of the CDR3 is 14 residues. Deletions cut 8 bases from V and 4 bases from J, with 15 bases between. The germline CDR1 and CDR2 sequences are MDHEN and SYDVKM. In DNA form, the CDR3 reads TGTGCCAGCGGAATCATCGGGGGAAATCAGCCCCAGCATTTT. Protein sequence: CASGIIGGNQPQHF.

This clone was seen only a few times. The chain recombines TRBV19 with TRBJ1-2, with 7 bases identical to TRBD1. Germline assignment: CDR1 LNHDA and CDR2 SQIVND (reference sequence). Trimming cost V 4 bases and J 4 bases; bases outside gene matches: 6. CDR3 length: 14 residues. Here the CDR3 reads CASSNRGTAYGYTF. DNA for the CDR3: TGTGCCAGTAGTAACCGGGGGACAGCCTATGGCTACACCTTC.

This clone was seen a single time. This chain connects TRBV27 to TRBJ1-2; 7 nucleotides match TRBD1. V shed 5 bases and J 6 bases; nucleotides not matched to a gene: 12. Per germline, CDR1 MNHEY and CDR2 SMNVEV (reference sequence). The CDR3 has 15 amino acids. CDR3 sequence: CASSSQGQSLNGYTF. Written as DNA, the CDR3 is TGTGCCAGCAGTAGCCAGGGACAGTCACTTAATGGCTACACCTTC.

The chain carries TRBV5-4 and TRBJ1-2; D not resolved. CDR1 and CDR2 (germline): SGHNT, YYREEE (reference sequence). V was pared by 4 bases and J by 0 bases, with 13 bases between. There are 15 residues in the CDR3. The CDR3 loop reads CASSPRPITNYGYTF. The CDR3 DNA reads TGTGCCAGCAGCCCGCGGCCCATTACTAACTATGGCTACACCTTC.

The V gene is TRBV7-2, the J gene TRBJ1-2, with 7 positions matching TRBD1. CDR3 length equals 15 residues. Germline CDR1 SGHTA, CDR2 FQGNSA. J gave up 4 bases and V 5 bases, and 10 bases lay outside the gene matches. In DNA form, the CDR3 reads TGTGCCAGCAGCCCGCGACAGGGTTGGAGCTATGGCTACACCTTC. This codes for CASSPRQGWSYGYTF.

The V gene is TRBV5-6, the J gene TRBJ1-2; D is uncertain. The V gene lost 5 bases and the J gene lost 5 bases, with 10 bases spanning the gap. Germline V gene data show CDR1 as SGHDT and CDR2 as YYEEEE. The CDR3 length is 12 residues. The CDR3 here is CASSSGFYGYTF. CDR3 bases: TGTGCCAGCAGTTCGGGGTTTTATGGCTACACCTTC.

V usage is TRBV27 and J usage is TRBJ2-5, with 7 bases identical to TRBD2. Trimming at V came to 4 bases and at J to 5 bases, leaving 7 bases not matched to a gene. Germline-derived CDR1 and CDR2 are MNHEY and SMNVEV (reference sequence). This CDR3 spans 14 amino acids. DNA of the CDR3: TGTGCCAGCAGTTCTAGCGGAGAGTGGGAGACCCAGTACTTC. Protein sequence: CASSSSGEWETQYF.

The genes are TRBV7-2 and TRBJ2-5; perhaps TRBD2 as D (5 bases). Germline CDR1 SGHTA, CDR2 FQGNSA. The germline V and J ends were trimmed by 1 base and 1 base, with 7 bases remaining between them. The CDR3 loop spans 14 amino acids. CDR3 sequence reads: CASSLGLAQETQYF. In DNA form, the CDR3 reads TGTGCCAGCAGCTTAGGTCTAGCCCAAGAGACCCAGTACTTC.

CDR3 sequence: CASSEGGHFAGELFF. CDR3 DNA sequence: TGTGCCAGCAGTGAAGGGGGCCATTTCGCCGGGGAGCTGTTTTTT. V usage is TRBV6-1 and J usage is TRBJ2-2; D is perhaps TRBD1 (5 bases). The V gene lost 1 base and the J gene lost 6 bases, with 12 bases spanning the gap. The germline V gene has CDR1 MNHNS and CDR2 SASEGT. CDR3 size: 15 residues.